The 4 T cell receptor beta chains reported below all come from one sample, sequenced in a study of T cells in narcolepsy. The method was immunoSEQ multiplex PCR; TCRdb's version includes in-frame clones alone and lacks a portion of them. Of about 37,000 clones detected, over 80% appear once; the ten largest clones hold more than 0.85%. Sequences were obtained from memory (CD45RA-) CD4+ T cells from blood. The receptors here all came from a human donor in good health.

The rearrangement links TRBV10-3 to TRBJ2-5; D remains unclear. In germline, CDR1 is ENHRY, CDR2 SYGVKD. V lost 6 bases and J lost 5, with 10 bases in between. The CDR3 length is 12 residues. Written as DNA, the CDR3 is TGTGCCATCAGCGCGGCAAGTGAGACCCAGTACTTC. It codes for CAISAASETQYF.

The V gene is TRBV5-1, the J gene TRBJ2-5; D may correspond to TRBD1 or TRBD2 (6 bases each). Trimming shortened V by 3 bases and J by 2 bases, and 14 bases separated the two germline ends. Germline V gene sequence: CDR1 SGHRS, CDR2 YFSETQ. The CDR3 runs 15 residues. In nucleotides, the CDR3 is TGCGCCAGCAGCTGGGGGGCTGGCGGGCAAGAGACCCAGTACTTC. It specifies CASSWGAGGQETQYF.

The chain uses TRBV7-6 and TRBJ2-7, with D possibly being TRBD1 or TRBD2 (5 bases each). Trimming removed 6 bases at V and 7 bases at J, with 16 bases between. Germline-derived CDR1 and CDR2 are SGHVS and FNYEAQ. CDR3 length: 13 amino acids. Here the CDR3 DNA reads TGTGCCAGCAGGGCCTTTGCAGGGAGTGAGCAGTACTTC. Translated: CASRAFAGSEQYF.

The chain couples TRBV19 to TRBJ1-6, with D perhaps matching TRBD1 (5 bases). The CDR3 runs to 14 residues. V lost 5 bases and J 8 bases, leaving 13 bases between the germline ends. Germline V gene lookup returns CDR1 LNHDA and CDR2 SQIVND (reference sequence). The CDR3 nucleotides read TGTGCCAGTAGTTTCCGGGGGGTCTATTCACCCCTCCACTTT. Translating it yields CASSFRGVYSPLHF. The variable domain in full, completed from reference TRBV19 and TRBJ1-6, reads DGGITQSPKYLFRKEGQNVTLSCEQNLNHDAMYWYRQDPGQGLRLIYYSQIVNDFQKGDIAEGYSVSREKKESFPLTVTSAQKNPTAFYLCASSFRGVYSPLHFGNGTRLTVT.